This T cell receptor beta chain was sequenced for a study of HIV-infected children after antiretroviral therapy interruption (dated by TCRdb to about 2019). Context from the whole study: All eight included children had a CD4+ count above 500 and a viral load below 50 copies/ml, with four on planned treatment interruption and four on continuous treatment. The interruption group had a median age of 9.5 years, and the continuous treatment group had a median age of 8 years. Most participating children had recorded exposure to EBV and CMV. In the interruption arm, samples were obtained at week 0, week 12, end of interruption (week 24 or 48), and about 3 years after study end. For the continuous-treatment arm, samples from the corresponding weeks 0, 48 and 150 were analyzed. Alongside thymic output measurements, TCR repertoires of children on planned treatment interruption were compared with TCR repertoires of children on continuous antiretroviral treatment. The paper's findings and limits, for the study overall: In naive CD4+ repertoires of PTI patients, CDR3 sharing between time points fell after interruption began; many sequences were shared between end of interruption and 3 years later. The naive CD4+ Gini coefficient rose by the end of treatment interruption, suggesting clonal expansion, and returned to baseline by 3 years. The small number of patients is a limitation of the study, so the data should be interpreted with caution. Sorted CD45RA+ naive cells might include minor non-naive CD45RA+ populations such as EMRA or stem memory cells.

In light of the paper, this sample's treatment or condition label describes: PENTA 11 planned treatment interruption arm or continuous ART arm. Participants were children from the United Kingdom aged 2 to 15 years who had received at least three-drug ART for at least 24 weeks. The study required cryopreserved PBMCs containing at least 5 million viable cells, and a handful of candidate patients were excluded because of low viable PBMC yield. Using a FACSAria III cell sorter, naive CD4+ CD45RA+ CD45RO- T cells were FACS-sorted out of thawed PBMCs. After sorting, cells were fixed, and RNA was extracted with the RNeasy FFPE kit and then with the RNeasy Micro kit. Library prep was done by 3' RACE. TCR libraries were built from RNA using a 3' RACE protocol with unique molecular identifiers to correct PCR amplification bias. Up to roughly 12 amplicon libraries were pooled and sequenced on an Illumina MiSeq with v2 2x250 paired-end chemistry. Under the source paper's analysis protocol: Decombinator was used to process the reads, assigning V and J genes and CDR3 and applying barcode-based correction of errors and PCR bias. Before the Gini coefficient was calculated with the R ineq package, repertoires were subsampled to the same depth. CDR3 similarity was assessed with GLIPH, Hamming distance and a shared triplet metric. TCRdb reprocessing: public reads trimmed at Q25 with fastp, clones called with MiXCR, in-frame beta chains kept. Merged by CDR3 protein, the rows form single entries marked with the most common genes and DNA. TCRdb, rather than the study authors, made the V and J calls. The sample yields more than 35,000 distinct CDR3 sequences; about 6.5% were counted once. The ten largest clones add up to more than 0.95% of the sample.

Only a few counts were recorded for this clonotype. It has no known antigen specificity. The sample holds no much larger clone one base away, and base qualities are not on file. The germline V gene (reference sequence) provides CDR1 DFQATT and CDR2 SNEGSKA. Unmatched junction bases come to 10, with V trimmed by 6 bases and J by 6 bases. The CDR3 has 14 amino acids, counting the end cysteine and phenylalanine. Only the CDR3 part of the read is kept: 42 bases, read in frame from the first base. This receptor was obtained from a pool of human donors with HIV. The specimen comprised CD45RA+ CD4+ T cells from PBMCs, pooled from several time points, sampled from a donor given antiretroviral therapy, either interrupted or continuous. The meaning of the sample's cell subset or site label: naive CD4+ CD45RA+ CD45RO- T cells. The rearrangement joined TRBV20-1 to TRBJ2-1; the central 8 bases match TRBD1. The CDR3 sequence is CSAVSGTGSNEQFF. The bases read TGCAGTGCCGTATCCGGGACAGGATCCAATGAGCAGTTCTTC.